The 16 T cell receptor beta chains below were found in one sample sequenced in a study of cytomegalovirus exposure and HLA in healthy donors. PCR used 60 Vbeta primers and 13 Jbeta primers. Some clones are missing from TCRdb's copy, which holds only in-frame ones; the method was immunoSEQ multiplex PCR. The table includes 78,000 or so clones, under 65% detected once. The material sequenced was PBMCs. The receptors come from a male donor in good health and CMV-seropositive.

In its sample, this clone was seen a few times. V gene TRBV18 combines with J gene TRBJ2-3; unclear D gene. Germline loops: CDR1 KGHSH, CDR2 LQKENI. V gave up 6 bases and J gave up 3 bases, with 13 bases separating them. The CDR3 extends over 14 amino acids. As DNA, the CDR3 is TGTGCCAGCTCCCCCATTCCTAGTACAGATACGCAGTATTTT. This sequence encodes CASSPIPSTDTQYF.

The rearrangement joins TRBV9 to TRBJ1-2, with 7 bases that match TRBD1. Looked up from germline, CDR1 is SGDLS and CDR2 is YYNGEE. V shed 0 bases, J shed 4 bases, and the junction held 12 bases outside the gene matches. The CDR3 has 17 amino acids. This CDR3 is CASSVGEGGAWSYGYTF. CDR3 in DNA: TGTGCCAGCAGCGTAGGGGAAGGGGGCGCTTGGAGCTATGGCTACACCTTC.

The CDR3 sequence: CSASSVYGYTF. The CDR3 DNA sequence: TGCAGTGCTAGTAGTGTCTATGGCTACACCTTC. This chain uses TRBV20-1 with TRBJ1-2; D call uncertain. The CDR3 totals 11 residues. Germline CDR1 and CDR2: DFQATT and SNEGSKA (reference sequence). The germline V and J ends were trimmed by 3 bases and 4 bases, with 6 bases remaining between them.

This clone was observed a few times. The chain combines TRBV19 with TRBJ1-5; D remains unclear. Germline assignment: CDR1 LNHDA and CDR2 SQIVND (reference sequence). This CDR3 comprises 14 residues. The germline V and J ends were trimmed by 1 base and 4 bases, with 8 bases remaining between them. In DNA form, the CDR3 reads TGTGCCAGTAGTATAGCTCACAGAAATCAGCCCCAGCATTTT. It specifies CASSIAHRNQPQHF.

The V and J genes are TRBV29-1 and TRBJ2-5; a weak D match, TRBD2 (7 bases). Germline V gene data show CDR1 as SQVTM and CDR2 as ANQGSEA. Trimming pared 4 bases from V and 4 bases from J, leaving 13 bases between. The CDR3 sequence is 13 residues long. This chain's CDR3 is CSVVRGQGETQYF. CDR3 bases: TGCAGCGTTGTGCGGGGGCAGGGAGAGACCCAGTACTTC.

The chain carries TRBV6-1 and TRBJ1-3, with D perhaps TRBD1 (6 bases). The ends were cut back, 4 bases at V and 2 bases at J, with 6 bases in the middle. Germline CDR1 MNHNS, CDR2 SASEGT. The CDR3 runs 13 residues. CDR3: CASSAGAGNTIYF. The CDR3 DNA reads TGTGCCAGCAGTGCAGGGGCTGGAAACACCATATATTTT.

This clone has more than one count but fewer than ten. This chain connects TRBV7-9 to TRBJ2-1; 8 bases align to TRBD1. The germline V gene has CDR1 SEHNR and CDR2 FQNEAQ (reference sequence). The ends lost 6 bases at V and 5 bases at J; junction bases unmatched: 6. The CDR3 consists of 14 residues. The CDR3 sequence is CASRVDRAHNEQFF. CDR3 bases: TGTGCCAGCAGGGTGGACAGGGCGCACAATGAGCAGTTCTTC.

The chain employs TRBV30 and TRBJ1-2; D may be TRBD1 (6 bases). CDR1 is GTSNPN, CDR2 SVGIG, per germline (reference sequence). The CDR3 is made up of 13 amino acids. Between the trimmed V and J ends, which lost 4 bases and 2 bases, there was a span of 11 bases. The CDR3 loop reads CAWTPQGNYGYTF. In DNA form, the CDR3 reads TGTGCCTGGACCCCTCAGGGGAACTATGGCTACACCTTC.

In this sample, this clone turned up a few times. The chain employs TRBV30 and TRBJ2-7, with D possibly being TRBD1 (6 bases). V shed 7 bases and J shed 0 bases, with 13 bases lying between them. CDR3 length: 13 amino acids. Germline lookup yields CDR1 GTSNPN and CDR2 SVGIG (reference sequence). The CDR3 sequence: CASTQGSSYEQYF. CDR3 DNA: TGTGCCTCTACACAGGGTTCCTCCTACGAGCAGTACTTC.

The chain has TRBV5-1 and TRBJ1-3; 8 bases line up with TRBD1. The J call is doubtful: the DNA matches TRBJ2-2 better. CDR1 and CDR2 from the germline V gene are SGHRS and YFSETQ. This CDR3 spans 15 amino acids. CDR3 in DNA: TGCGCCAGCAGCCCCGGACAGGGTGTGGCCGGGGAGCTGTTTTTT. Protein sequence: CASSPGQGVAGELFF.

This chain uses TRBV5-1 with TRBJ1-1, with D possibly matching TRBD1 (6 bases). Germline V gene data show CDR1 as SGHRS and CDR2 as YFSETQ. CDR3 size: 16 residues. Trimming removed 1 base at V and 2 bases at J, with 15 bases between. CDR3 sequence: CASSLRVGGANTEAFF. CDR3 nucleotides: TGCGCCAGCAGCTTGCGCGTTGGGGGGGCAAACACTGAAGCTTTCTTT.

J is TRBJ1-3 and V is TRBV5-6; D not resolved. The CDR3 has 14 amino acids. The germline gives CDR1 SGHDT, CDR2 YYEEEE. Trimming removed 4 bases from V and 1 base from J, with 9 bases in between. The CDR3 region is CASSALWSGNTIYF. The DNA of the CDR3 is TGTGCCAGCAGCGCCCTATGGTCTGGAAACACCATATATTTT.

A few counts support this clone. The CDR3 here is CASSMHSQETQYF. The CDR3, as DNA: TGTGCCAGTAGTATGCACAGCCAAGAGACCCAGTACTTC. This chain uses TRBV19 with TRBJ2-5; D not certain. The CDR3 has 13 residues. V lost 3 bases to trimming and J lost 1 base, with 6 bases between them. Germline CDR1 LNHDA, CDR2 SQIVND (reference sequence).

The sample holds a few counts of this clone. The V gene is TRBV4-3, the J gene TRBJ2-2; 12 bases line up with TRBD2. CDR1 LGHNA and CDR2 YSLEER come from the germline V gene. The junction had 7 bases not matched to a gene; V was cut back by 3 bases and J by 2 bases. The CDR3 is made up of 18 amino acids. The CDR3 DNA reads as TGCGCCAGCAGCCATCTCCTAGCGGGAGGGCCAAACACCGGGGAGCTGTTTTTT. Its protein is CASSHLLAGGPNTGELFF.

The V and J genes are TRBV5-1 and TRBJ2-3, with TRBD2 matching 12 bases. The germline V gene encodes CDR1 SGHRS and CDR2 YFSETQ. V lost 3 bases and J lost 2; bases outside the gene matches: 7. CDR3 length equals 17 residues. CDR3 bases: TGCGCCAGCAGCTCCCGACTAGCGGGGGAGTACACAGATACGCAGTATTTT. Encoded protein: CASSSRLAGEYTDTQYF.

This rearrangement joins TRBV7-9 to TRBJ2-3; D unclear. Germline CDR1 reads SEHNR; CDR2 reads FQNEAQ (reference sequence). This CDR3 spans 12 amino acids. Trimming pared 2 bases from V and 3 bases from J, leaving 3 bases between. The DNA for the CDR3 is TGTGCCAGCAGCTTACTAACAGATACGCAGTATTTT. This codes for CASSLLTDTQYF.